The present T cell receptor beta chain was sequenced within a study of blood T cell repertoires in COVID-19. V lost 3 bases and J lost 2, with 8 bases in between. The CDR3 has 14 residues. CDR1 is MNHNS and CDR2 is SASEGT in the germline V gene. In the original workflow: Amplification with reference gene primers provided the estimates of nucleated cell counts. Repertoires were generated with immunoSEQ multiplex PCR, while TCRdb's copy carries only in-frame clones and drops some. The V and J calls and clone size come from that table; D and trimming were worked out from the DNA. The sample comprises more than 95,000 clones, approximately 82% of which are singletons, and approximately 12% rests with the top ten. This clone has a count of ten or more.

The chain combines TRBV6-1 with TRBJ1-5; tentative D call: TRBD1 (6 bases). Sequencing input: peripheral blood. The receptor was isolated from a man in his 60s with acute or convalescent COVID-19. The CDR3 is CASSDRGGNQPQHF. CDR3 DNA: TGTGCCAGCAGTGACAGGGGCGGCAATCAGCCCCAGCATTTT.